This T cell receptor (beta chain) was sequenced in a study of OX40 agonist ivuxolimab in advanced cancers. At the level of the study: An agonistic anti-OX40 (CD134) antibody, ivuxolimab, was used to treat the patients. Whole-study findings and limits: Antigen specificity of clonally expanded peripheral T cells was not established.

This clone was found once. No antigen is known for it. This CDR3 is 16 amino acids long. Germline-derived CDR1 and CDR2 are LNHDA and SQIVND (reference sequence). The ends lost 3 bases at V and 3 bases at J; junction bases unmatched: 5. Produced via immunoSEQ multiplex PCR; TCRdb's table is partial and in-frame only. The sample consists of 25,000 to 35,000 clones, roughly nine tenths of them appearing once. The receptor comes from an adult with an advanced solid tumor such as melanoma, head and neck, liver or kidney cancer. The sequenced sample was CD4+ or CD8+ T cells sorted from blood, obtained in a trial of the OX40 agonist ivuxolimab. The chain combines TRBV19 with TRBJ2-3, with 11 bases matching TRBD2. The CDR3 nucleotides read TGTGCCAGTAGTATTTTTAGCGGGGGGGCGACAGATACGCAGTATTTT. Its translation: CASSIFSGGATDTQYF.